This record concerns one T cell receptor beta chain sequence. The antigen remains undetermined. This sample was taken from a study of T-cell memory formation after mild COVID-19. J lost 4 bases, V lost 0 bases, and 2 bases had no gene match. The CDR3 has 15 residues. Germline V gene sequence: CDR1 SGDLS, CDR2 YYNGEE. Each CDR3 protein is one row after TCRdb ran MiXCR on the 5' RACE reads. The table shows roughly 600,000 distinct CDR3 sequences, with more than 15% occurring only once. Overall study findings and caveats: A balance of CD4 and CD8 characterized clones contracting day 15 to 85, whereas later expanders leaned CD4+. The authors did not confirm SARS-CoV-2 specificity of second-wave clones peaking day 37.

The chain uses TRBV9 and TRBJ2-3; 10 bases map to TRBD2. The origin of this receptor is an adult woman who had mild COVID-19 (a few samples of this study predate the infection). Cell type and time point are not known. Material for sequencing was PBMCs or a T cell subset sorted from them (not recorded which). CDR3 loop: CASSVAGLASDTQYF. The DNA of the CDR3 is TGTGCCAGCAGCGTAGCGGGACTAGCGTCAGATACGCAGTATTTT.